Shown below are 8 T cell receptor beta chains from a single sample sequenced in a study of cytotoxic CD8 clonotypes in ibrutinib-treated CLL. The method was immunoSEQ multiplex PCR; TCRdb's version includes in-frame clones alone and lacks a portion of them. Here the sample spans approximately 97,000 clones, 70% to 80% being singletons. The sample here was PBMCs, taken after 24 months of ibrutinib treatment. These receptors came from a human donor with chronic lymphocytic leukemia.

This chain links TRBV5-4 with TRBJ2-2; 7 nucleotides agree with TRBD1. Germline V gene data show CDR1 as SGHNT and CDR2 as YYREEE (reference sequence). V lost 4 bases and J lost 1; bases outside the gene matches: 7. This CDR3 comprises 16 residues. This CDR3 is CASSPGDRVNTGELFF. The CDR3 DNA is TGTGCCAGCAGCCCCGGTGACAGGGTGAACACCGGGGAGCTGTTTTTT.

This clone was seen at least ten times. The V call is TRBV5-6, the J call TRBJ2-7; D remains ambiguous. Germline V lookup: CDR1 SGHDT, CDR2 YYEEEE. The CDR3 runs 12 residues. Trimming took off 3 bases at V and 3 bases at J, with 7 bases between the two ends. In nucleotides, the CDR3 is TGTGCCAGCAGCTCGCTACACTACGAGCAGTACTTC. Translated: CASSSLHYEQYF.

CDR3 coding DNA: TGTGCCAGCAGCTTCGGTCAGGGAGGGACCGGGGAGCTGTTTTTT. Translation: CASSFGQGGTGELFF. The rearrangement links TRBV5-4 to TRBJ2-2, with TRBD2 matching 7 bases. This CDR3 has 15 residues. CDR1 is SGHNT and CDR2 is YYREEE in the germline V gene (reference sequence). V gave up 2 bases and J gave up 5 bases; unmatched junction bases: 6.

The chain joins TRBV2 to TRBJ1-4; 8 nucleotides align to TRBD1. The germline CDR1 and CDR2 sequences are SNHLY and FYNNEI. This CDR3 has 17 residues. Losses at the gene ends were 1 base for V and 4 bases for J; bases not matched to a gene: 8. The CDR3 loop is CASSEVRTGFGNEKLFF. The CDR3 region has the DNA TGTGCCAGCAGTGAAGTAAGGACAGGGTTCGGTAATGAAAAACTGTTTTTT.

This rearrangement joins TRBV19 to TRBJ1-5; D may be TRBD1 (6 bases). Germline CDR1 is LNHDA and CDR2 is SQIVND (reference sequence). The V gene lost 5 bases and the J gene lost 5 bases, with 10 bases spanning the gap. This CDR3 comprises 13 residues. The CDR3 DNA sequence: TGTGCCAGTAGTCAATACAGGGATCAGCCCCAGCATTTT. Protein: CASSQYRDQPQHF. Full variable domain (outside the CDR3, taken from reference TRBV19 and TRBJ1-5): DGGITQSPKYLFRKEGQNVTLSCEQNLNHDAMYWYRQDPGQGLRLIYYSQIVNDFQKGDIAEGYSVSREKKESFPLTVTSAQKNPTAFYLCASSQYRDQPQHFGDGTRLSIL.

The chain uses TRBV27 and TRBJ2-7; D is unresolved. This CDR3 contains 15 residues. Germline V CDR1 and CDR2: MNHEY, SMNVEV (reference sequence). The V and J ends lost 2 bases and 3 bases respectively, with 14 bases between them. The DNA for the CDR3 is TGTGCCAGCAGTTTACTCGACCGGTTTGGCTACGAGCAGTACTTC. It encodes CASSLLDRFGYEQYF.

The rearrangement joins TRBV9 to TRBJ1-2; D is uncertain. The CDR3 consists of 14 residues. The V and J ends lost 4 bases and 0 bases respectively, with 10 bases between them. CDR1 and CDR2 (germline): SGDLS, YYNGEE. CDR3 protein: CASSNSGANYGYTF. The DNA for the CDR3 is TGTGCCAGCAGCAACAGTGGGGCTAACTATGGCTACACCTTC. The complete variable domain, with remaining parts taken from reference TRBV9 and TRBJ1-2, reads DSGVTQTPKHLITATGQRVTLRCSPRSGDLSVYWYQQSLDQGLQFLIQYYNGEERAKGNILERFSAQQFPDLHSELNLSSLELGDSALYFCASSNSGANYGYTFGSGTRLTVV.

The gene calls are TRBV19 and TRBJ2-7; 10 nucleotides line up with TRBD1. The V gene's germline CDR1 is LNHDA and CDR2 SQIVND (reference sequence). Trimming cost V 9 bases and J 0 bases; bases outside gene matches: 2. This CDR3 region has 13 residues. The chain's CDR3 is CASRDRGSYEQYF. CDR3 DNA: TGTGCCAGCCGGGACAGGGGCTCCTACGAGCAGTACTTC.